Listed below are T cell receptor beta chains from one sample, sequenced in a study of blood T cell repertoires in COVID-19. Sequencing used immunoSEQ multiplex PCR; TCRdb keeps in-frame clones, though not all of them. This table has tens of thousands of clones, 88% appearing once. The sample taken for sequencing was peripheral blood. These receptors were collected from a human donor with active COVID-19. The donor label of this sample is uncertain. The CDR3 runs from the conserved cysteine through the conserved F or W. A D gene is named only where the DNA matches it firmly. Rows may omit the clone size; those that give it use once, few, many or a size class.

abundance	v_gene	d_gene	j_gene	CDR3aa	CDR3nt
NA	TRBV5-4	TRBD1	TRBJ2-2	CASSLEGTGSGELFF	TGTGCCAGCAGCTTGGAAGGGACAGGGTCCGGGGAGCTGTTTTTT
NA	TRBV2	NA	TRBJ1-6	CASRTAFSSPLHF	TGTGCCAGCAGGACAGCTTTCTCTTCACCCCTCCACTTT
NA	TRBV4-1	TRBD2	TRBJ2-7	CASSQGLAGAYEQYF	TGCGCCAGCAGCCAAGGTCTAGCGGGAGCCTACGAGCAGTACTTC
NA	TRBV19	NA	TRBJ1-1	CASSMRDTEAFF	TGTGCCAGTAGTATGCGGGACACTGAAGCTTTCTTT
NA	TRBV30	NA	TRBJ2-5	CAWSTTRVTQYF	TGTGCCTGGAGTACCACTCGCGTGACCCAGTACTTC
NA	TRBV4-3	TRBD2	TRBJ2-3	CASSQRRGADTQYF	TGCGCCAGCAGCCAGAGGCGGGGGGCAGATACGCAGTATTTT
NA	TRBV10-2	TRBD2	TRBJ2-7	CASYTSGGSYEQYF	TGCGCCAGCTACACTAGCGGGGGCTCCTACGAGCAGTACTTC
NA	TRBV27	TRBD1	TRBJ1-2	CASSPITGGGYTF	TGTGCCAGCAGTCCTATAACAGGGGGTGGCTACACCTTC
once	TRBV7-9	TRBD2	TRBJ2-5	CAVDLVWGGETQYF	TGTGCCGTCGACCTAGTTTGGGGAGGGGAGACCCAGTACTTC
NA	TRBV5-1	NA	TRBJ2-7	CASSAAGISYEQYF	TGCGCCAGCAGCGCCGCCGGGATCTCCTACGAGCAGTACTTC
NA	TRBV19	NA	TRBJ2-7	CASSIDHPTYEQYF	TGTGCCAGTAGTATAGACCACCCGACTTACGAGCAGTACTTC
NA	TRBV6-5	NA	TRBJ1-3	CASIWEAGTGNTIYF	TGTGCCAGCATCTGGGAGGCAGGGACTGGAAACACCATATATTTT
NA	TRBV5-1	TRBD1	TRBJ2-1	CASSLGGTGAYNEQFF	TGCGCCAGCAGCTTGGGAGGGACAGGGGCCTACAATGAGCAGTTCTTC
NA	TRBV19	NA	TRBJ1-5	CATSPSAGHQHF	TGTGCCACCTCGCCCTCGGCAGGGCACCAGCATTTT
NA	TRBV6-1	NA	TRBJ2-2	CASSESRGRAGELFF	TGTGCCAGCAGTGAATCAAGGGGTCGTGCCGGGGAGCTGTTTTTT
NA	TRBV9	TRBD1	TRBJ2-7	CASSRRGTGIIDEQYF	TGTGCCAGCAGCCGGCGTGGGACAGGGATTATCGACGAGCAGTACTTC